The 27 T cell receptor beta chains reported below all come from one sample, sequenced in a study of T cell clonotyping in hematopoietic cell transplantation (dated by TCRdb to the early 2020s). The sample's time point label, decoded: recipient sample about 28 days before transplant, after cytoreduction. The library relied on the immunoSEQ multiplex PCR assay. TCRdb mirrors the immuneACCESS table, restricted to in-frame sequences. Some clones are absent from its copies; in checked studies, under half trace to an unresolved V gene, and the reason for the others is unknown. Counted in this sample were about 76,000 clones; 90% to 96% of them appeared once. Roughly 1.7% of the sample goes to the ten largest clones. The specimen comprised peripheral blood mononuclear cells, sampled before stem cell transplant. These TCRs come from a woman in her forties or fifties with acute myeloid leukemia. Some clones in this sample may be carry-over from other donors' samples.

The chain recombines TRBV30 with TRBJ2-6; D ambiguous. This CDR3 has 15 amino acids. The germline V gene encodes CDR1 GTSNPN and CDR2 SVGIG (reference sequence). With 0 bases removed from V and 7 bases from J, the gap between germline ends came to 13 bases. This CDR3 reads CAWSVLFGDANVLTF. CDR3 coding DNA: TGTGCCTGGAGTGTACTTTTTGGAGATGCCAACGTCCTGACTTTC.

This CDR3 reads CAISDSGRLADTQYF. CDR3 sequence (DNA): TGTGCCATCAGTGATAGCGGGAGATTAGCAGATACGCAGTATTTT. The chain couples TRBV10-3 to TRBJ2-3; 9 bases align to TRBD2. The V and J ends lost 3 bases and 4 bases, in that order; junction bases with no gene match: 5. The CDR3 runs to 15 residues. Germline V gene data show CDR1 as ENHRY and CDR2 as SYGVKD.

The chain uses TRBV30 and TRBJ1-2; TRBD1 matches 8 bases. The CDR3 loop spans 15 amino acids. CDR1 and CDR2 from the germline V gene are GTSNPN and SVGIG (reference sequence). Trimming removed 0 bases from V and 8 bases from J; junction bases left unmatched: 11. The CDR3 DNA follows: TGTGCCTGGAGTGTACAGGGGGGCAGGGGGCGAGGCTACACCTTC. It yields the protein CAWSVQGGRGRGYTF.

This clone was picked up one time. V is TRBV11-2 and J is TRBJ2-2; no clear D. CDR1 is SGHAT and CDR2 is FQNNGV in the germline V gene. V lost 1 base, J lost 6 bases, and 9 bases lay in between. The CDR3 extends over 14 amino acids. The CDR3 is CASSLVGSPGELFF. The DNA for the CDR3 is TGTGCCAGCAGCTTAGTTGGGTCGCCCGGGGAGCTGTTTTTT.

V usage is TRBV6-1 and J usage is TRBJ2-4, with D unresolved. Germline V gives CDR1 MNHNS, CDR2 SASEGT. V dropped 1 base and J dropped 0 bases, with 10 bases sitting between them. The CDR3 runs to 16 residues. This CDR3 reads CASSEGAVSAKNIQYF. CDR3 coding DNA: TGTGCCAGCAGTGAAGGGGCAGTTTCAGCCAAAAACATTCAGTACTTC.

In this sample, this clone turned up once. The chain links TRBV5-6 to TRBJ2-2; TRBD1 might be the D (6 bases). The CDR3 length is 16 residues. Trimming removed 4 bases at V and 6 bases at J, with 19 bases between. Germline CDR1 reads SGHDT; CDR2 reads YYEEEE. CDR3 nucleotide sequence: TGTGCCAGCAGCCTACAGGGTTATGCAGTTCCCGGGGAGCTGTTTTTT. Protein product: CASSLQGYAVPGELFF.

J is TRBJ2-7 and V is TRBV19; TRBD2 might be the D (6 bases). Germline CDR1 reads LNHDA; CDR2 reads SQIVND (reference sequence). This CDR3 has 15 residues. The V and J ends lost 5 bases and 5 bases respectively, with 19 bases between them. The CDR3 DNA reads TGTGCCAGTAGTGCCGCGGGGACCGTTCGCGACGAGCAGTACTTC. Its translation is CASSAAGTVRDEQYF.

The chain is built from TRBV27 and TRBJ2-7; D unresolved. The CDR3 has 13 residues. Germline CDR1 reads MNHEY; CDR2 reads SMNVEV (reference sequence). V lost 4 bases to trimming and J lost 3 bases, with 10 bases between them. For the CDR3, the DNA is TGTGCCAGCAGTTCAGGTCTAGGCTACGAGCAGTACTTC. Translating it yields CASSSGLGYEQYF.

The chain links TRBV9 to TRBJ1-3; D is perhaps TRBD1 (5 bases). V dropped 3 bases and J dropped 10 bases, with 8 bases sitting between them. Germline V gives CDR1 SGDLS, CDR2 YYNGEE. The CDR3 extends over 11 amino acids. CDR3 DNA: TGTGCCAGCAGCGCGGGACGGACCATATATTTT. Translating it yields CASSAGRTIYF.

The chain is built from TRBV30 and TRBJ2-1, with D perhaps given as TRBD1 or TRBD2 (6 bases each). The CDR3 totals 15 residues. In germline, CDR1 is GTSNPN, CDR2 SVGIG (reference sequence). Trimming removed 2 bases from V and 6 bases from J, with 17 bases in between. CDR3 DNA: TGTGCCTGGAGTACCGGGACTCGACAGGCCAATGAGCAGTTCTTC. Amino acids: CAWSTGTRQANEQFF. The entire variable domain, with the rest obtained from reference TRBV30 and TRBJ2-1, is as follows: SQTIHQWPATLVQPVGSPLSLECTVEGTSNPNLYWYRQAAGRGLQLLFYSVGIGQISSEVPQNLSASRPQDRQFILSSKKLLLSDSGFYLCAWSTGTRQANEQFFGPGTRLTVL.

This clone was detected once. This chain links TRBV27 with TRBJ2-1; D is undetermined. Germline V lookup: CDR1 MNHEY, CDR2 SMNVEV (reference sequence). V gave up 3 bases and J gave up 5 bases, with 5 bases separating them. There are 12 residues in the CDR3. The chain's CDR3 is CASSFSDNEQFF. The CDR3 DNA is TGTGCCAGCAGTTTTTCAGACAATGAGCAGTTCTTC.

J is TRBJ1-1 and V is TRBV27; tentative D call: TRBD1 (5 bases). Trimming left V 0 bases short and J 2 bases short, with 10 bases between. The germline V gene encodes CDR1 MNHEY and CDR2 SMNVEV (reference sequence). CDR3 length: 15 amino acids. In DNA form, the CDR3 reads TGTGCCAGCAGTTTATCCGGACAAACAAACACTGAAGCTTTCTTT. This encodes CASSLSGQTNTEAFF.

This clone was found once. The chain combines TRBV4-1 with TRBJ2-5; D gene unclear. Germline CDR1 is MGHRA and CDR2 is YSYEKL. The CDR3 has 14 amino acids. Deletions cut 1 base from V and 5 bases from J, with 11 bases between. The chain's CDR3 is CASSQGQWWETQYF. CDR3 sequence (DNA): TGCGCCAGCAGCCAAGGTCAGTGGTGGGAGACCCAGTACTTC.

This clone showed up just once. This chain links TRBV30 with TRBJ1-2, with unresolved D. The CDR3 is made up of 10 amino acids. Germline loops: CDR1 GTSNPN, CDR2 SVGIG (reference sequence). Trimming took off 2 bases at V and 6 bases at J, with 4 bases between the two ends. The CDR3 reads CAWSLDGYTF. DNA for the CDR3: TGTGCCTGGAGTTTGGATGGCTACACCTTC.

The chain recombines TRBV2 with TRBJ1-2; 10 bases match TRBD1. The V and J ends lost 2 bases and 3 bases, in that order; junction bases with no gene match: 6. Looked up from germline, CDR1 is SNHLY and CDR2 is FYNNEI. The length of the CDR3 is 16 residues. The DNA of the CDR3 is TGTGCCAGCAGTGAAAATAGACAGGGGGCCGACTATGGCTACACCTTC. Protein product: CASSENRQGADYGYTF.

The CDR3 protein is CASQDRGWGYTF. As DNA, the CDR3 is TGTGCCAGCCAGGACAGGGGTTGGGGCTACACCTTC. This chain links TRBV2 with TRBJ1-2, with 9 positions matching TRBD1. Per germline, CDR1 SNHLY and CDR2 FYNNEI. The CDR3 covers 12 residues. The V segment lost 8 bases and the J segment 8 bases; nucleotides outside the gene matches: 6.

This clone appeared once. The chain has TRBV6-5 and TRBJ2-7; possibly TRBD2 for D (6 bases). This CDR3 comprises 10 residues. V lost 8 bases and J lost 6, with 8 bases in between. Per germline, CDR1 MNHEY and CDR2 SVGAGI. CDR3 loop: CASGGLEQYF. The CDR3 bases are TGTGCCAGCGGAGGGCTCGAGCAGTACTTC.

The chain carries TRBV5-1 and TRBJ1-1; TRBD1 aligns across 8 bases. This CDR3 contains 14 residues. Germline V lookup: CDR1 SGHRS, CDR2 YFSETQ. V lost 2 bases, J lost 4 bases, and 4 bases stayed unmatched. The chain's CDR3 is CASSLQGEGTEAFF. CDR3 sequence (DNA): TGCGCCAGCAGCTTACAGGGGGAAGGCACTGAAGCTTTCTTT. The full variable domain, in which reference TRBV5-1 and TRBJ1-1 provide the parts outside the CDR3, is KAGVTQTPRYLIKTRGQQVTLSCSPISGHRSVSWYQQTPGQGLQFLFEYFSETQRNKGNFPGRFSGRQFSNSRSEMNVSTLELGDSALYLCASSLQGEGTEAFFGQGTRLTVV.

The rearrangement uses TRBV9 and TRBJ1-1; possible D gene TRBD1, 5 bases. Germline CDR1 reads SGDLS; CDR2 reads YYNGEE. Trimming left V 4 bases short and J 5 bases short, with 12 bases between. The length of the CDR3 is 13 residues. CDR3 DNA: TGTGCCAGCAGCTTCCCAGGGCGAACTGAAGCTTTCTTT. Protein product: CASSFPGRTEAFF.

The rearrangement joins TRBV6-5 to TRBJ1-2, with D uncertain. The CDR3 spans 13 residues. CDR1 is MNHEY and CDR2 is SVGAGI in the germline V gene. V lost 6 bases and J 2 bases, leaving 10 bases between the germline ends. CDR3 coding DNA: TGTGCCAGCAGCCCACGGATGAACTATGGCTACACCTTC. It specifies CASSPRMNYGYTF.

The rearrangement uses TRBV19 and TRBJ2-1; D might be TRBD2 (5 bases). Germline lookup yields CDR1 LNHDA and CDR2 SQIVND (reference sequence). Deletions cut 5 bases from V and 12 bases from J, with 14 bases between. The CDR3 sequence is 12 residues long. Written as DNA, the CDR3 is TGTGCCAGTAGTTCTCGGGATTATGGGCAGTTCTTC. Protein: CASSSRDYGQFF.

The gene calls are TRBV2 and TRBJ1-4; tentatively, D is TRBD1 (5 bases). The CDR3 contains 17 residues. V shed 4 bases and J shed 0 bases, with 15 bases lying between them. Germline values: CDR1 SNHLY, CDR2 FYNNEI. CDR3 in DNA: TGTGCCAGCAGTGGAGGGGTCGTAGAGTCAACTAATGAAAAACTGTTTTTT. Its protein is CASSGGVVESTNEKLFF.

This rearrangement joins TRBV5-1 to TRBJ1-1; no clear D. V was trimmed by 1 base and J by 5 bases, leaving 12 bases between them. Germline-derived CDR1 and CDR2 are SGHRS and YFSETQ. The CDR3 loop spans 14 amino acids. For the CDR3, the DNA is TGCGCCAGCAGCTTGACGATTCGAGGGACTGAAGCTTTCTTT. Amino acid sequence: CASSLTIRGTEAFF.

This chain joins TRBV5-8 and TRBJ1-5, with D uncertain. The germline CDR1 and CDR2 sequences are SGHTS and YDEGEE. The length of the CDR3 is 12 residues. The V and J ends lost 0 bases and 7 bases respectively, with 5 bases between them. The CDR3 is CASSLGVQPQHF. The CDR3 region has the DNA TGTGCCAGCAGCTTGGGAGTACAGCCCCAGCATTTT.

This sequence joins TRBV5-1 and TRBJ1-1; 8 positions agree with TRBD1. The length of the CDR3 is 14 residues. In germline, CDR1 is SGHRS, CDR2 YFSETQ. V trimming: 4 bases; J trimming: 1 base; junction bases outside the gene matches: 3. The CDR3 protein is CASSAGTGNTEAFF. In nucleotides, the CDR3 is TGCGCCAGCAGCGCGGGGACAGGGAACACTGAAGCTTTCTTT.

In its sample, this clone was seen once. CDR3 DNA sequence: TGTGCCAGCAGCTTAGTATCTATTAGAACGAACACTGAAGCTTTCTTT. Translated: CASSLVSIRTNTEAFF. V is TRBV11-2 and J is TRBJ1-1, with D unclear. Germline lookup yields CDR1 SGHAT and CDR2 FQNNGV. The V and J ends lost 1 base and 1 base respectively, with 13 bases between them. The CDR3 has 16 amino acids.

CDR3 coding DNA: TGTGCCAGCAGTTTAGACAGAGTCGACTACGAGCAGTACTTC. Its protein product is CASSLDRVDYEQYF. The J gene is TRBJ2-7, the V gene TRBV28; D may be TRBD1 (5 bases). V was pared by 2 bases and J by 3 bases, with 11 bases between. CDR3 length equals 14 residues. Germline CDR1 MDHEN, CDR2 SYDVKM.